This note documents a single TCR beta chain sequence. The entry originates in a study of blood T cell repertoires in COVID-19. Method: immunoSEQ multiplex PCR; TCRdb's copy keeps in-frame clones and lacks some. The table has 350,000 to 450,000 clones, roughly 90% seen once. The TCR was taken from a man in his forties or fifties with acute or convalescent COVID-19. The sequencing input was peripheral blood.

CDR3 nucleotides: TGTGCCAGCAGTTTCCTTAAGCGGGAGGCCTACAATGAGCAGTTCTTC. As protein: CASSFLKREAYNEQFF. The gene calls are TRBV27 and TRBJ2-1, with 9 bases matching TRBD2. In germline, CDR1 is MNHEY, CDR2 SMNVEV (reference sequence). After removal of 3 bases from V and 2 bases from J, the junction contained 5 bases not matched to a gene. The CDR3 is made up of 16 amino acids.